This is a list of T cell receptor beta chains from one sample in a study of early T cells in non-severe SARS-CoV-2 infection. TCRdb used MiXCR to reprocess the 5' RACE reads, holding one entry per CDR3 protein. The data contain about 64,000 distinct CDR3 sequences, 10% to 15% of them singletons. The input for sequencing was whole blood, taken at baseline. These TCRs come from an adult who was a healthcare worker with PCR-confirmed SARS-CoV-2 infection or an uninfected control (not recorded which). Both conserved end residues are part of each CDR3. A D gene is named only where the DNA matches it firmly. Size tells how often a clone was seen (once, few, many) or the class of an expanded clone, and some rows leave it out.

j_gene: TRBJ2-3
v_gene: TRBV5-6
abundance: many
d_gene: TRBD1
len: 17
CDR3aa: CASSLAVGQGVTDTQYF
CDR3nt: TGTGCCAGCAGCTTGGCTGTCGGACAGGGGGTGACAGATACGCAGTATTTT

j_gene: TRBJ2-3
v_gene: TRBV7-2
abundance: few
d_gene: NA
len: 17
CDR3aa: CASSLAHSGAGTDTQYF
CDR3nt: TGTGCCAGCAGCTTAGCGCATAGCGGAGCAGGCACAGATACGCAGTATTTT

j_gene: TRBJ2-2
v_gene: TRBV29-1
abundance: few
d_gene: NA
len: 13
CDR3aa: CSATPSNTGELFF
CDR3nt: TGCAGCGCAACCCCTTCGAACACCGGGGAGCTGTTTTTT

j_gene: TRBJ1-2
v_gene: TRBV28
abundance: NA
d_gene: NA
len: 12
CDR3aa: CASSRSTYGYTF
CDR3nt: TGTGCCAGCAGTCGGTCCACCTATGGCTACACCTTC

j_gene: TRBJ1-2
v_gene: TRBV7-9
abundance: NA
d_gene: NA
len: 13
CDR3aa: CASSLQSDYGYTF
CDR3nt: TGTGCCAGCAGCTTACAGTCTGACTATGGCTACACCTTC

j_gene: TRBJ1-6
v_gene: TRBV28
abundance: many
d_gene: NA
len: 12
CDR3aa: CASSFRGSPLHF
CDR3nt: TGTGCCAGCAGTTTTAGGGGTTCACCCCTCCACTTT

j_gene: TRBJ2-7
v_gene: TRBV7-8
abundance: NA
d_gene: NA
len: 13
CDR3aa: CASSLDTHYEQYF
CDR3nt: TGTGCCAGCAGCTTAGACACGCACTACGAGCAGTACTTC

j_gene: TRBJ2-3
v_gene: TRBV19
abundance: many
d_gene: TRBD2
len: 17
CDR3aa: CASRAVLAGLSTDTQYF
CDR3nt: TGTGCCAGTAGAGCCGTCCTAGCGGGCCTCAGCACAGATACGCAGTATTTT

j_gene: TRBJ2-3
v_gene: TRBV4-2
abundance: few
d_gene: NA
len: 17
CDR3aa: CASSQQNYGASTDTQYF
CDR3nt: TGTGCCAGCAGCCAGCAGAACTACGGGGCTAGCACAGATACGCAGTATTTT

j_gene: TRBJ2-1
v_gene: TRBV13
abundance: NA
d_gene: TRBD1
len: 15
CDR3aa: CASSLTGGAGNEQFF
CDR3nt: TGTGCCAGCAGCTTGACAGGGGGCGCCGGCAATGAGCAGTTCTTC

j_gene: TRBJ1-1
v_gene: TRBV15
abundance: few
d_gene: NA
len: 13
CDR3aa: CATSWGGRTEAFF
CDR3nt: TGTGCCACCAGCTGGGGAGGAAGGACTGAAGCTTTCTTT

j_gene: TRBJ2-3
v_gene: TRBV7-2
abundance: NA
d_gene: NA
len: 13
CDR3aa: CASSFVKSDTQYF
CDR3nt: TGTGCCAGCAGCTTCGTTAAATCAGATACGCAGTATTTT

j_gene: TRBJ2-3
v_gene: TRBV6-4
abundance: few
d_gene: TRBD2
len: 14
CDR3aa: CASSSTSGLDTQYF
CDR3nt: TGTGCCAGCAGTTCCACTAGCGGGTTGGATACGCAGTATTTT

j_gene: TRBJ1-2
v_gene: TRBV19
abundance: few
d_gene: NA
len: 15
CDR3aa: CASSGRQGSGYGYTF
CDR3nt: TGTGCCAGTAGTGGACGGCAGGGATCCGGCTATGGCTACACCTTC

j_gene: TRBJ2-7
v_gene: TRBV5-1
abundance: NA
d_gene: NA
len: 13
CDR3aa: CASSWGDSYEQYF
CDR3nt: TGCGCCAGCAGCTGGGGGGATTCCTACGAGCAGTACTTC

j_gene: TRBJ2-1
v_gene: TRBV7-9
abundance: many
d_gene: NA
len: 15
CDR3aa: CASSHLASSYNEQFF
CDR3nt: TGTGCCAGCAGCCATCTAGCTAGCTCCTACAATGAGCAGTTCTTC

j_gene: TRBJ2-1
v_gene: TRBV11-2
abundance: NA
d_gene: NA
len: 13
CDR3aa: CASSLVRTGEQFF
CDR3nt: TGTGCCAGCAGCTTAGTGCGCACTGGGGAGCAGTTCTTC

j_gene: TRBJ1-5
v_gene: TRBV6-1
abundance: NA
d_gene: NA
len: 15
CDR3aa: CASSEDGGGNQPQHF
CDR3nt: TGTGCCAGCAGTGAAGACGGCGGGGGCAATCAGCCCCAGCATTTT

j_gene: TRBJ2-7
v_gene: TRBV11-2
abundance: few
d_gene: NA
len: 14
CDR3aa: CASSSTTGSYEQYF
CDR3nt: TGTGCCAGCAGCTCCACGACAGGATCCTACGAGCAGTACTTC

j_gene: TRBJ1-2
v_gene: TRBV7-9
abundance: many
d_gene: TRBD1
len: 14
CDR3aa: CASSIGTGENGYTF
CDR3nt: TGTGCCAGCAGCATTGGGACAGGGGAAAATGGCTACACCTTC

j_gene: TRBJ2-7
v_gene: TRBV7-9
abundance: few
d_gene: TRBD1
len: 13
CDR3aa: CASSWTGGYEQYF
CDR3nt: TGTGCCAGCAGTTGGACAGGGGGCTACGAGCAGTACTTC

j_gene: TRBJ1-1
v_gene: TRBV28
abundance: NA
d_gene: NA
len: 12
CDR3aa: CASSDLNTEAFF
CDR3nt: TGTGCCAGCAGTGATTTGAACACTGAAGCTTTCTTT

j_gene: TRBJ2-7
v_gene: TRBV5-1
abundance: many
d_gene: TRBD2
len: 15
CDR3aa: CASSLGLAGTYEQYF
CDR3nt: TGTGCCAGCAGCTTAGGACTAGCGGGGACCTACGAGCAGTACTTC

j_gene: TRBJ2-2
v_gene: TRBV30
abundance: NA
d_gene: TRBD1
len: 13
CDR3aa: CACGQGAAGELSF
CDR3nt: TGTGCCTGCGGACAGGGGGCCGCCGGGGAGCTGTCTTTT

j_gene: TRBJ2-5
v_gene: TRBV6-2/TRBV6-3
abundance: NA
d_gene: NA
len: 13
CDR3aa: CASSPRPGKTQYF
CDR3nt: TGTGCCAGCAGTCCACGACCTGGGAAGACCCAGTACTTC

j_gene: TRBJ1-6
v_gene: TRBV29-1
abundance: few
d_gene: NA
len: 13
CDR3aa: CSVSATLNSPLHF
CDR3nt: TGCAGCGTTTCAGCGACCCTTAATTCACCCCTCCACTTT

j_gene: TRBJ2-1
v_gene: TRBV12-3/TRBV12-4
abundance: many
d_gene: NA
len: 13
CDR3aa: CASSWGPYNEQFF
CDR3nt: TGTGCCAGCAGTTGGGGACCCTACAATGAGCAGTTCTTC

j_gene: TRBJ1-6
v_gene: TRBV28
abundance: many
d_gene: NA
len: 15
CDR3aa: CASSLWRFYNSPLHF
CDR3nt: TGTGCCAGCAGTTTATGGAGGTTCTATAATTCACCCCTCCACTTT

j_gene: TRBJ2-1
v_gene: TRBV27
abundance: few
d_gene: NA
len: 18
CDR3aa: CASSLKGPPLSSYNEQFF
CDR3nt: TGTGCCAGCAGTTTGAAAGGACCACCCCTTAGCTCCTACAATGAGCAGTTCTTC

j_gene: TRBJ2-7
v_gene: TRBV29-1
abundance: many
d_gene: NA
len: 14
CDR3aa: CSVESGTFSSEQYF
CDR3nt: TGCAGCGTTGAGTCCGGGACATTTTCCTCCGAGCAGTACTTC

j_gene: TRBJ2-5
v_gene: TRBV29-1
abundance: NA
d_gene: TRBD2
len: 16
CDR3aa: CSVELFLGGRAETQYF
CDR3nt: TGCAGCGTTGAACTGTTTCTCGGCGGGAGGGCTGAGACCCAGTACTTC

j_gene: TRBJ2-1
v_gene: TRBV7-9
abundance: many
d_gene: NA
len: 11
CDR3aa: CASSWEYEQFF
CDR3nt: TGTGCCAGCAGCTGGGAGTATGAGCAGTTCTTC

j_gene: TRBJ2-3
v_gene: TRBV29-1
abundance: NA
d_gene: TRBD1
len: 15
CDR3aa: CSVESFKGAPDTQYF
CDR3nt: TGCAGCGTTGAATCCTTCAAGGGGGCCCCAGATACGCAGTATTTT

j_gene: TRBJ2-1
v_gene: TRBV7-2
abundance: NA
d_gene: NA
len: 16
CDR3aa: CASSLQIWKGYNEQFF
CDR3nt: TGTGCCAGCAGCTTACAGATTTGGAAGGGGTACAATGAGCAGTTCTTC

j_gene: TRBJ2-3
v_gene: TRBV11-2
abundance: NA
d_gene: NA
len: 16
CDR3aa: CASSSRGNSGTDTQYF
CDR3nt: TGTGCCAGCAGCTCACGTGGAAATAGCGGCACAGATACGCAGTATTTT

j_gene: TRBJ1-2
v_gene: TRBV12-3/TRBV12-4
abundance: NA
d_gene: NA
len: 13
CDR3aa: CASRLTEYYGYTF
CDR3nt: TGTGCCAGCAGGTTGACAGAGTACTATGGCTACACCTTC

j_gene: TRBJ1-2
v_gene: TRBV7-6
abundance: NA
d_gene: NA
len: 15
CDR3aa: CASSAGPTGDYGYTF
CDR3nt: TGTGCCAGCAGCGCGGGACCCACCGGGGACTATGGCTACACCTTC

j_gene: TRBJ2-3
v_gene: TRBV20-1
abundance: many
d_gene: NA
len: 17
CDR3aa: CSARDPVGGISTDTQYF
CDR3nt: TGCAGTGCTAGAGATCCGGTGGGGGGTATTAGCACAGATACGCAGTATTTT

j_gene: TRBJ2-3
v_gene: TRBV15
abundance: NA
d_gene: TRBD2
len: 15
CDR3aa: CATSNAGGWTDTQYF
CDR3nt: TGTGCCACCAGCAATGCGGGAGGGTGGACAGATACGCAGTATTTT

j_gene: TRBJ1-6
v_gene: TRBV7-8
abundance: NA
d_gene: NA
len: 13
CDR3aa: CASSLSTDSPLHF
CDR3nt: TGTGCCAGCAGCTTATCAACCGATTCACCCCTCCACTTT

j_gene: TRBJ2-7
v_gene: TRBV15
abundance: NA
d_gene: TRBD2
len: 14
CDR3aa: CATSSYSGHYEQYF
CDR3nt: TGTGCCACCAGCAGCTATAGCGGGCACTACGAGCAGTACTTC

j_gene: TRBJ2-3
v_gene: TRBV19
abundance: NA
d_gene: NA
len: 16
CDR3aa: CASSPAQNRATDTQYF
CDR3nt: TGTGCCAGTAGCCCCGCTCAGAACAGGGCCACAGATACGCAGTATTTT

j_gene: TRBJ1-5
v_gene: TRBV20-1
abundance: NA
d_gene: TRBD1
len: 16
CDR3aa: CSARARGPGGNQPQHF
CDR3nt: TGCAGTGCTAGAGCTAGGGGGCCTGGTGGCAATCAGCCCCAGCATTTT

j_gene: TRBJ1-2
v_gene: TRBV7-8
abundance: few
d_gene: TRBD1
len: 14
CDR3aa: CASSLVGQGYGYTF
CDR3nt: TGTGCCAGCAGCTTAGTCGGACAGGGGTACGGCTACACCTTC

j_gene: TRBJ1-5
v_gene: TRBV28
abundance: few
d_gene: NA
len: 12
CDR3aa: CASSLWNQPQHF
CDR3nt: TGTGCCAGCAGTTTATGGAACCAGCCCCAGCATTTT

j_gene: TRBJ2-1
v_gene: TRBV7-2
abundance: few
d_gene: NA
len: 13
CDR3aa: CASSYSRNNEQFF
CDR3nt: TGTGCCAGCAGCTATTCTAGGAACAATGAGCAGTTCTTC

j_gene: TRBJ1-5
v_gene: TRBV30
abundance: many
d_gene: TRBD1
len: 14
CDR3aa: CAWSGDRGVQPQHF
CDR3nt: TGTGCCTGGAGTGGCGACAGGGGAGTTCAGCCCCAGCATTTT

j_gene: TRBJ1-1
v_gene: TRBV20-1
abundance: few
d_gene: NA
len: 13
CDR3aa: CRIGGSLGTEAFF
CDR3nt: TGTCGCATCGGGGGGAGTTTGGGCACTGAAGCTTTCTTT

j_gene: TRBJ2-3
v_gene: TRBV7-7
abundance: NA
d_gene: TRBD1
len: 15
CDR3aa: CASSRGQGATDTQYF
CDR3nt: TGTGCTAGCAGCCGTGGACAGGGGGCAACAGATACGCAGTATTTT

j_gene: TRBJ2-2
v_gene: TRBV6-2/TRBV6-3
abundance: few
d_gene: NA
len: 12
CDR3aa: CASSYSPGELFF
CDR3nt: TGTGCCAGCAGTTACTCACCCGGGGAGCTGTTTTTT

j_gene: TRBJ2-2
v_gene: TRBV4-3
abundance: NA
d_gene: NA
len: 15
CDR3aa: CASSQVAGNTGELFF
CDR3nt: TGCGCCAGCAGCCAAGTTGCCGGAAACACCGGGGAGCTGTTTTTT

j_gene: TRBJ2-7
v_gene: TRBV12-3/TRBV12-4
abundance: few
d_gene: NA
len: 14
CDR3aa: CASSLTFLGYEQYF
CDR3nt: TGTGCCAGCAGTTTAACCTTTCTGGGCTACGAGCAGTACTTC